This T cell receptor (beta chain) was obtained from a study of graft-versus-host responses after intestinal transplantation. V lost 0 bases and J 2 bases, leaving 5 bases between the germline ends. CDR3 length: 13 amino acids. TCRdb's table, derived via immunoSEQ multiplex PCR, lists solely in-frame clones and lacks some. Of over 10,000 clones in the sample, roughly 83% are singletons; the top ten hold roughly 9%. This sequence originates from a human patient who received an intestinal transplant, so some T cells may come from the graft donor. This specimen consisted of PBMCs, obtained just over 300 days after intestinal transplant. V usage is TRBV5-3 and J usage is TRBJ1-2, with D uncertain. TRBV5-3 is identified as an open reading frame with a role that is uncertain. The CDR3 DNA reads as TGTGCCAGAAGCTTGGTAGGGAACTATGGCTACACCTTC. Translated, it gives CARSLVGNYGYTF.